Listed below are T cell receptor beta chains from one sample, sequenced in a study of T cell repertoires in cytomegalovirus infection. Each CDR3 protein is one row after TCRdb ran MiXCR on the reads. The table lists 900,000 to 950,000 distinct CDR3 sequences, 30% to 40% of them singletons. The antigens of these receptors remain unknown. The material sequenced was cultured CD8+ T cells from PBMCs, taken from culture after CMV antigen stimulation. The receptors were sampled from a human donor in good health (CMV status not recorded). Some clones in this sample may be carry-over from other donors' samples. Each CDR3 is given with its conserved first and last residue. The D gene is left open where the match is weak. Some rows mark clone size as missing; the rest say once, few, many or name a class of expanded clone.

d_call: .; j_call: TRBJ2-7; v_call: TRBV14; clone_size: .; cdr3_nt: TGTGCCAGCAGCCAAGACAGGGATTGGGCCTACGAGCAGTACTTC; cdr3_aa: CASSQDRDWAYEQYF
d_call: TRBD1; j_call: TRBJ1-1; v_call: TRBV5-1; clone_size: .; cdr3_nt: TGCGCCAGCAGCTTGATTTCAGGGGGCCAGAACACTGAAGCTTTCTTT; cdr3_aa: CASSLISGGQNTEAFF
d_call: .; j_call: TRBJ2-7; v_call: TRBV7-9; clone_size: .; cdr3_nt: TGTGCCAGCAGACAAAAGGGAGGTTCCGAGCAGTACTTC; cdr3_aa: CASRQKGGSEQYF
d_call: TRBD2; j_call: TRBJ2-3; v_call: TRBV25-1; clone_size: few; cdr3_nt: TGTGCCAGCAGTGAATATTACCTAGCGGGGGCCAGAGATACGCAGTATTTT; cdr3_aa: CASSEYYLAGARDTQYF
d_call: TRBD1; j_call: TRBJ2-1; v_call: TRBV27; clone_size: many; cdr3_nt: TGTGCCAGCAGCCCCCGGGACAGGGGCTACAATGAGCAGTTCTTC; cdr3_aa: CASSPRDRGYNEQFF
d_call: .; j_call: TRBJ2-3; v_call: TRBV10-3; clone_size: .; cdr3_nt: TGTGCCATCAGGGTAACAGTGGGCAGAACAGATACGCAGTATTTT; cdr3_aa: CAIRVTVGRTDTQYF
d_call: TRBD1; j_call: TRBJ1-5; v_call: TRBV15; clone_size: .; cdr3_nt: TGTGCCACCAGCAGGGACAGGGTACAGGGTCAGCCCCAGCATTTT; cdr3_aa: CATSRDRVQGQPQHF
d_call: TRBD2; j_call: TRBJ2-1; v_call: TRBV19; clone_size: few; cdr3_nt: TGTGCCAGTAGTATCGGACTAGCGGGGAGATACTATGAGCAGTTCTTC; cdr3_aa: CASSIGLAGRYYEQFF
d_call: TRBD1; j_call: TRBJ2-1; v_call: TRBV28; clone_size: .; cdr3_nt: TGTGCCAGCAGACGGACAGGGGAGTGGAGTGAGCAGTTCTTC; cdr3_aa: CASRRTGEWSEQFF
d_call: TRBD2; j_call: TRBJ2-1; v_call: TRBV6-6; clone_size: few; cdr3_nt: TGTGCCAGCTTCTTAGCGGGGGGAACCGGTGAGCAGTTCTTC; cdr3_aa: CASFLAGGTGEQFF
d_call: .; j_call: TRBJ2-2; v_call: TRBV7-9; clone_size: .; cdr3_nt: TGTGCCAGCAGTCGGCAGGGGATAAGGGAGCTGTTTTTT; cdr3_aa: CASSRQGIRELFF
d_call: TRBD1; j_call: TRBJ2-7; v_call: TRBV7-9; clone_size: .; cdr3_nt: TGTGCCAGCAGCCCCTCGACAGGGACCTACGAGCAGTACTTC; cdr3_aa: CASSPSTGTYEQYF
d_call: TRBD1; j_call: TRBJ2-1; v_call: TRBV11-2; clone_size: .; cdr3_nt: TGTGCCAGCAGCTGGACAGGGATGTCCTACAATGAGCAGTTCTTC; cdr3_aa: CASSWTGMSYNEQFF
d_call: .; j_call: TRBJ1-2; v_call: TRBV19; clone_size: .; cdr3_nt: TGTGCCAGTAACGTACTTAGCAGGATCACTGGCTACACCTTC; cdr3_aa: CASNVLSRITGYTF
d_call: .; j_call: TRBJ2-5; v_call: TRBV11-2; clone_size: few; cdr3_nt: TGTGCCAGCAGCTTAGAGGGGGGGCCAGAGACCCAGTACTTC; cdr3_aa: CASSLEGGPETQYF
d_call: .; j_call: TRBJ2-3; v_call: TRBV12-3/TRBV12-4; clone_size: few; cdr3_nt: TGTGCCAGCACCGTTCCCAACACAGATACGCAGTATTTT; cdr3_aa: CASTVPNTDTQYF
d_call: .; j_call: TRBJ2-7; v_call: TRBV19; clone_size: few; cdr3_nt: TGTGCCAGTAGTATACGGGGTAGCTCCTACGAGCAGTACTTC; cdr3_aa: CASSIRGSSYEQYF
d_call: .; j_call: TRBJ2-1; v_call: TRBV7-6; clone_size: few; cdr3_nt: TGTGCCAGCACTGGGAGGCGGTCGAGCTCCTACAATGAGCAGTTCTTC; cdr3_aa: CASTGRRSSSYNEQFF
d_call: TRBD1; j_call: TRBJ1-2; v_call: TRBV20-1; clone_size: few; cdr3_nt: TGCAGTGCTAGATCCCCCGCAGGGGGATATGGCTACACCTTC; cdr3_aa: CSARSPAGGYGYTF
d_call: TRBD1; j_call: TRBJ2-2; v_call: TRBV19; clone_size: few; cdr3_nt: TGTGCCAGTAGTATGGTACGGCAGGGGGCCGGGGAGCTGTTTTTT; cdr3_aa: CASSMVRQGAGELFF
d_call: .; j_call: TRBJ2-3; v_call: TRBV5-1; clone_size: .; cdr3_nt: TGCGCCAGCACCTCCGTGGGTACGCAGTATTTT; cdr3_aa: CASTSVGTQYF
d_call: TRBD1; j_call: TRBJ2-1; v_call: TRBV7-9; clone_size: .; cdr3_nt: TGTGTCAGCAGCTTAGTCAGGGGGCGCGTGGATGAGCAGTTCTTC; cdr3_aa: CVSSLVRGRVDEQFF
d_call: TRBD1; j_call: TRBJ1-2; v_call: TRBV9; clone_size: .; cdr3_nt: TGTGCCAGCAGCGTAGCTACGAACAGGGGGCGAGTTGGCTACACCTTC; cdr3_aa: CASSVATNRGRVGYTF
d_call: TRBD1; j_call: TRBJ2-2; v_call: TRBV12-3/TRBV12-4; clone_size: once; cdr3_nt: TGTGCCAGCAGTCCCGGACAGGTGGCTTTCGCCGGGGAGCTGTTTTTT; cdr3_aa: CASSPGQVAFAGELFF
d_call: TRBD1; j_call: TRBJ1-1; v_call: TRBV12-3/TRBV12-4; clone_size: once; cdr3_nt: TGTGCCAGCAAAGAGGCAGGGGGCATCACTGAAGCTTTCTTT; cdr3_aa: CASKEAGGITEAFF
d_call: .; j_call: TRBJ1-2; v_call: TRBV6-1; clone_size: .; cdr3_nt: TGTGCCAGCAGTCCGATAACGGACGAGACCAAATTCGATGGCTACACCTTC; cdr3_aa: CASSPITDETKFDGYTF
d_call: .; j_call: TRBJ1-1; v_call: TRBV6-5; clone_size: few; cdr3_nt: TGTGCCAGCAGTTACTCGTGGGGGGGGATGAACACTGAAGCTTTCTTT; cdr3_aa: CASSYSWGGMNTEAFF
d_call: .; j_call: TRBJ2-7; v_call: TRBV7-9; clone_size: many; cdr3_nt: TGTGCCAGCAGCCCCGTGGACATAACCTACGAGCAGTACTTC; cdr3_aa: CASSPVDITYEQYF
d_call: .; j_call: TRBJ1-1; v_call: TRBV5-1; clone_size: .; cdr3_nt: TGCGCCAGCAGCTTGGAGGTCATGGGGAACACTGAAGCTTTCTTT; cdr3_aa: CASSLEVMGNTEAFF
d_call: .; j_call: TRBJ1-1; v_call: TRBV6-5; clone_size: few; cdr3_nt: TGTGCCAGCAAGGAAGGGGCCTGGAACACTGAAGCTTTCTTT; cdr3_aa: CASKEGAWNTEAFF
d_call: .; j_call: TRBJ1-1; v_call: TRBV7-9; clone_size: .; cdr3_nt: TGTGCCAGCACCCTTCCAGGGGCAGGGTACACTGAAGCTTTCTTT; cdr3_aa: CASTLPGAGYTEAFF
d_call: TRBD2; j_call: TRBJ2-1; v_call: TRBV7-9; clone_size: few; cdr3_nt: TGTGCCAGCAGCTCGGTGAGAAGACTAGCGGGGTCCTACAATGAGCAGTTCTTC; cdr3_aa: CASSSVRRLAGSYNEQFF
d_call: .; j_call: TRBJ2-1; v_call: TRBV6-1; clone_size: .; cdr3_nt: TGTGCCAGCAGTGAAGCGTCCGGGGTGGACTACAATGAGCAGTTCTTC; cdr3_aa: CASSEASGVDYNEQFF
d_call: .; j_call: TRBJ1-2; v_call: TRBV10-2; clone_size: few; cdr3_nt: TGCGCCAGCTTAGGCAGCTATGGCTACACCTTC; cdr3_aa: CASLGSYGYTF
d_call: .; j_call: TRBJ1-1; v_call: TRBV27; clone_size: many; cdr3_nt: TGTGCCAGCAGCTTGGGGACGGAGAACACTGAAGCTTTCTTT; cdr3_aa: CASSLGTENTEAFF